This entry is about one T cell receptor (beta chain). Its antigen is as yet unknown. The data belong to a study of cytomegalovirus exposure and HLA in healthy donors. Study at large: The same platform used for the 500 to 850 first-cohort repertoires was also used for the 95 to 150 validation repertoires, as a later analysis reported.

Points from the study as a whole: Per published reports, the classifier diagnosed cytomegalovirus status with high specificity and sensitivity. Researchers counted some 150 TCR beta chains as cytomegalovirus-associated.

The V and J ends lost 0 bases and 4 bases, in that order; junction bases with no gene match: 6. Germline values: CDR1 KGHSH, CDR2 LQKENI. The CDR3 length is 16 residues. Separation from the 666-subject first cohort characterized the approximately 120-subject validation cohort, to which the donors belonged. Sequencing was performed with immunoSEQ multiplex PCR; in TCRdb, only in-frame clones are kept and a portion is missing. The table records 150,000 to 200,000 clones, approximately 88% of them present only once. This receptor was identified in a man under 40 in good health and CMV-seropositive. The sequencing input was PBMCs. The chain carries TRBV18 and TRBJ1-2; the match to TRBD1 covers 9 bases. CDR3 region: CASSPPNTGGVYGYTF. The CDR3, as DNA: TGTGCCAGCTCACCACCTAATACAGGGGGCGTCTATGGCTACACCTTC.